This TCR beta chain was observed in a study of cytomegalovirus exposure and HLA in healthy donors. Study results and caveats: Some V segments (TRBV6-2 and TRBV6-3 among them) were excluded as indistinguishable. Prediction of most subjects' HLA-A and HLA-B alleles by TCR beta sequences was reportedly accurate.

The PCR contained 60 Vbeta and 13 Jbeta primers. As processed by the authors: Tens of millions of unique TCR beta chains, about 12 million shared, were counted in a later analysis. Profiled with immunoSEQ multiplex PCR; TCRdb holds only in-frame clones, not every one. That table supplies the V and J calls and clone size; D and trimming were determined from the DNA. The sample consists of about 140,000 clones, more than 70% of them appearing once. CDR3 length: 12 amino acids. V lost 4 bases to trimming and J lost 7 bases, with 7 bases between them. The germline CDR1 and CDR2 sequences are SGHAT and FQDESV (reference sequence). As to this clone: The antigen remains undetermined.

The source material was PBMCs. This TCR came from a male donor in good health and CMV-seropositive. This sequence joins TRBV11-1 and TRBJ2-2; no firm D call. CDR3 in DNA: TGTGCCAGCAGCTCTCGTTACGGGGAGCTGTTTTTT. It codes for CASSSRYGELFF.